This T cell receptor beta chain was sequenced during a study of shared clonotypes between healthy human individuals. This table comes from immunoSEQ multiplex PCR, and its TCRdb copy is limited to in-frame clones, with some not included. The sample has about 2.2 million clones; about 93% are singletons. Positively selected for CCR7, the CD45RO-negative cells used as naive CD8 cells excluded terminally differentiated effector memory CD45RA+ cells. Regarding the study as a whole: Against clonotypes common to all four donors, non-shared ones had lower generation probabilities.

Germline values: CDR1 SGDLS, CDR2 YYNGEE. This CDR3 comprises 14 residues. V lost 4 bases to trimming and J lost 4 bases; unmatched junction nucleotides: 7. In regard to this clone: Its specificity is unknown.

The chain joins TRBV9 to TRBJ2-5; 7 nucleotides agree with TRBD2. This clonotype was obtained from a man younger than 35 in good health. Some clones in this sample may be carry-over from other donors' samples. The sample consisted of naive CD8+ T cells from PBMCs. The DNA of the CDR3 is TGTGCCAGCAGCTCGCGGGAGACGGGAGAGACCCAGTACTTC. This translates into CASSSRETGETQYF.